One sample yielded the 13 T cell receptor beta chains listed below, sequenced in a study of cytomegalovirus exposure and HLA in healthy donors. Primers for the PCR totalled 60 Vbeta and 13 Jbeta. Generated by immunoSEQ multiplex PCR, the TCRdb table keeps only in-frame clones and is missing some. The repertoire holds some 52,000 clones, around 70% seen once, with less than 9.5% in the top ten. Sequences were obtained from PBMCs. These receptors all stem from a woman in her fifties or sixties in good health and CMV-seronegative.

The chain couples TRBV19 to TRBJ1-1; 8 positions agree with TRBD1. The germline V gene encodes CDR1 LNHDA and CDR2 SQIVND (reference sequence). The length of the CDR3 is 14 residues. Trimming removed 5 bases from V and 5 bases from J; junction bases left unmatched: 7. CDR3 sequence: CASSPWTGRTEAFF. The CDR3 nucleotides are TGTGCCAGTAGTCCTTGGACAGGGAGGACTGAAGCTTTCTTT.

This clone was recorded only once. A far more abundant clone sits one base away, making this likely a read error. This sequence joins TRBV5-1 and TRBJ2-7; 7 nucleotides match TRBD2. The V segment lost 4 bases and the J segment 2 bases; nucleotides outside the gene matches: 6. Germline-derived CDR1 and CDR2 are SGHRS and YFSETQ. The CDR3 consists of 14 residues. CDR3 in DNA: TGCGCCAGCAGCACGAGCGGGGCCGCCTACGAGCAGTACTTC. Translating gives CASSTSGAAYEQYF.

The rearrangement joins TRBV10-3 to TRBJ1-1; 10 nucleotides match TRBD1. V shed 5 bases and J 8 bases; nucleotides not matched to a gene: 5. CDR1 and CDR2 from the germline V gene are ENHRY and SYGVKD. The CDR3 runs to 13 residues. The CDR3 DNA is TGTGCCATCAGTTGGGGGGACAGGGGAGAAGCTTTCTTT. It translates to CAISWGDRGEAFF.

The chain recombines TRBV5-4 with TRBJ2-7; D remains ambiguous. Germline V lookup: CDR1 SGHNT, CDR2 YYREEE (reference sequence). The CDR3 consists of 15 residues. Deletions cut 4 bases from V and 1 base from J, with 15 bases between. The CDR3 reads CASSRGGVSSYEQYF. The CDR3 region has the DNA TGTGCCAGCAGCCGCGGTGGTGTCAGTTCCTACGAGCAGTACTTC.

The gene calls are TRBV6-4 and TRBJ2-3; 11 bases are a match to TRBD2. This CDR3 comprises 14 residues. Looked up from germline, CDR1 is MRHNA and CDR2 is SNTAGT. The V segment lost 4 bases and the J segment 5 bases; nucleotides outside the gene matches: 2. CDR3 loop: CASSVLAGGDTQYF. DNA for the CDR3: TGTGCCAGCAGTGTTCTAGCGGGAGGAGATACGCAGTATTTT.

The V and J genes are TRBV28 and TRBJ1-5; weak D call: TRBD1 (5 bases). Looked up from germline, CDR1 is MDHEN and CDR2 is SYDVKM. The length of the CDR3 is 15 residues. The V and J ends lost 4 bases and 5 bases respectively, with 15 bases between them. CDR3 coding DNA: TGTGCCAGCAGTTCAATTGACAGAGAGCATCAGCCCCAGCATTTT. Protein product: CASSSIDREHQPQHF.

The chain links TRBV11-2 to TRBJ2-3; TRBD1 aligns across 7 bases. Germline values: CDR1 SGHAT, CDR2 FQNNGV. The CDR3 is 14 amino acids. V lost 3 bases, J lost 5 bases, and 5 bases stayed unmatched. CDR3 region: CASSLTGRLDTQYF. Here the CDR3 DNA reads TGTGCCAGCAGCTTGACAGGGCGATTAGATACGCAGTATTTT.

The chain couples TRBV28 to TRBJ1-2; 7 bases are a match to TRBD1. From germline, CDR1 is MDHEN and CDR2 SYDVKM. J lost 8 bases, V lost 4 bases, and 13 bases had no gene match. The CDR3 covers 15 residues. The CDR3 coding sequence is TGTGCCAGCAGTTCCCCCGGGACAGCAAGTGGGGGCTACACCTTC. Amino acids: CASSSPGTASGGYTF.

J is TRBJ2-5 and V is TRBV30; 10 positions match TRBD2. The J segment lost 4 bases and the V segment lost 5 bases, leaving 10 bases of the junction unmatched. Per the germline V gene, CDR1 is GTSNPN and CDR2 is SVGIG (reference sequence). The length of the CDR3 is 15 residues. CDR3: CAWGALAGAGETQYF. The CDR3 nucleotides read TGTGCCTGGGGAGCCCTAGCGGGGGCGGGAGAGACCCAGTACTTC. The full variable domain, with the rest looked up from reference TRBV30 and TRBJ2-5, is SQTIHQWPATLVQPVGSPLSLECTVEGTSNPNLYWYRQAAGRGLQLLFYSVGIGQISSEVPQNLSASRPQDRQFILSSKKLLLSDSGFYLCAWGALAGAGETQYFGPGTRLLVL.

As regards this clone: One end of the junction is discordant with germline, which a read error may explain. The genes are TRBV4-3 and TRBJ2-7, with TRBD1 identical over 7 bases. Germline CDR1 and CDR2: LGHNA and YSLEER. This CDR3 contains 18 residues. CDR3 bases: TGCGCCAGCAGCGAAGACCGTTTGGACGGGACAGTACACTACGAGCAGTACTTC. Encoded protein: CASSEDRLDGTVHYEQYF.

This clone was counted between two and nine times. A junction boundary mismatches the germline segment, possibly from a read error. This chain links TRBV11-2 with TRBJ1-1; the D is unclear. Germline lookup yields CDR1 SGHAT and CDR2 FQNNGV. The CDR3 is 15 amino acids. The CDR3, as DNA: TGTGCCAGCAGCCCCAGTATCGGGGAGATGACTGAGGCTTTCTTT. This sequence encodes CASSPSIGEMTEAFF.

The chain combines TRBV19 with TRBJ1-5, with 8 bases aligning to TRBD1. J gave up 6 bases and V 7 bases, and 11 bases lay outside the gene matches. Germline CDR1 and CDR2: LNHDA and SQIVND (reference sequence). CDR3 size: 15 residues. The CDR3: CASTGQGISGQPQHF. Written as DNA, the CDR3 is TGTGCCAGTACCGGACAGGGCATTTCGGGTCAGCCCCAGCATTTT.

This clone was seen a handful of times. The chain uses TRBV5-4 and TRBJ2-1; 13 bases are a match to TRBD2. The germline CDR1 and CDR2 sequences are SGHNT and YYREEE (reference sequence). Unmatched junction bases numbered 7, after V lost 4 bases and J lost 6 bases. The CDR3 length is 16 residues. CDR3 nucleotide sequence: TGTGCCAGCAGCGGGAGGACTAGCGGGAGAACCAATGAGCAGTTCTTC. Translating it yields CASSGRTSGRTNEQFF.